Shown below are 24 T cell receptor beta chains from a single sample sequenced in a study of blood T cells in healthy people across ages. Primed by a sample-barcoded 5' primer and a J-beta primer mix, a second PCR proceeded for about 6 to 12 cycles. MiXCR, applied by TCRdb to the 5' RACE reads, yields one record per CDR3 protein. The repertoire consists of 650,000 to 800,000 distinct CDR3 sequences, with roughly 44% occurring once and the leading ten covering under 20%. The sample comprised blood. Source of these receptors: a man aged 55 to 69 in good health.

This sequence joins TRBV20-1 and TRBJ2-7; TRBD1 matches 7 bases. The CDR3 is 14 amino acids. The V gene end was trimmed by 6 bases and the J gene end by 2 bases; junction bases not matched to a gene: 10. The germline V gene encodes CDR1 DFQATT and CDR2 SNEGSKA (reference sequence). The CDR3 protein is CSAGPVDRPYEQYF. CDR3 DNA: TGCAGTGCGGGCCCTGTGGACAGGCCCTACGAGCAGTACTTC.

The chain combines TRBV21-1 with TRBJ2-7; the table's D call, TRBD1, was not checked against the DNA. TRBV21-1 is marked as a pseudogene. This CDR3 is built from 17 residues. This CDR3 is CASSKQGAFLFAYEQYF. CDR3 DNA sequence: TGTGCCAGCAGCAAGCAGGGGGCCTTCTTGTTTGCCTACGAGCAGTACTTC.

The chain uses TRBV3-1 and TRBJ1-2; 12 bases are a match to TRBD1. After removal of 3 bases from V and 7 bases from J, the junction contained 6 bases not matched to a gene. The CDR3 has 15 residues. CDR1 is LGHDT and CDR2 is YNNKEL in the germline V gene (reference sequence). DNA of the CDR3: TGTGCCAGCAGCCAGGCCGGGACAGGGGGCCCTGGCTACACCTTC. As protein: CASSQAGTGGPGYTF.

This clonotype has just one count. This chain joins TRBV11-3 and TRBJ2-7, with a tentative D call TRBD2 (6 bases). V lost 5 bases to trimming and J lost 3 bases, with 11 bases between them. Germline lookup yields CDR1 SGHNT and CDR2 YENEEA. The CDR3 covers 13 residues. The CDR3 DNA reads TGTGCCAGCAGCGTAGGGGACTTCTACGAGCAGTACTTC. Protein sequence: CASSVGDFYEQYF.

This clonotype was seen a handful of times. The J gene is TRBJ1-2, the V gene TRBV29-1; tentative D call: TRBD1 (5 bases). Germline CDR1 reads SQVTM; CDR2 reads ANQGSEA. This CDR3 region has 14 residues. Trimming cost V 1 base and J 4 bases, with 13 bases left between them. CDR3 sequence (DNA): TGCAGCGTTGAAGTACAAGGGGTTGGCTATGGCTACACCTTC. Translation: CSVEVQGVGYGYTF.

This clonotype was detected only a few times. The chain is built from TRBV7-9 and TRBJ2-7; 10 nucleotides align to TRBD2. Per the germline V gene, CDR1 is SEHNR and CDR2 is FQNEAQ (reference sequence). This CDR3 spans 15 amino acids. The J segment lost 10 bases and the V segment lost 4 bases, leaving 13 bases of the junction unmatched. The CDR3 region has the DNA TGTGCCAGCAGCTCATCCATCGGGTCTAGCGGGGGCCAGTACTTC. This encodes CASSSSIGSSGGQYF.

In DNA, the CDR3 is TGTGCCAGCAGTGAAGAAAGGGGAGATGGCTACACCTTC. Its protein is CASSEERGDGYTF. V is TRBV6-1 and J is TRBJ1-2, with TRBD1 as a possible D gene (5 bases). V was pared by 1 base and J by 6 bases, with 9 bases between. Germline V gene sequence: CDR1 MNHNS, CDR2 SASEGT. The CDR3 has 13 amino acids.

This clonotype was observed a handful of times. The chain carries TRBV7-6 and TRBJ2-7, with TRBD1 matching over 7 bases. J lost 6 bases, V lost 5 bases, and 10 bases had no gene match. The CDR3 contains 14 residues. The germline V gene has CDR1 SGHVS and CDR2 FNYEAQ. CDR3 loop: CASSKGGQTVEQYF. DNA for the CDR3: TGTGCCAGCAGCAAAGGGGGACAGACGGTCGAGCAGTACTTC.

A few counts support this clonotype. The J gene is TRBJ2-1, the V gene TRBV6-2 or TRBV6-3; D call uncertain. Trimming removed 5 bases at V and 2 bases at J, with 19 bases between. Germline values: CDR1 MNHEY, CDR2 SVGEGT. The CDR3 is 17 amino acids. CDR3 nucleotides: TGTGCCAGCAGTCCGACTGGAGCCAAGGGCGCCTACAATGAGCAGTTCTTC. It encodes CASSPTGAKGAYNEQFF.

The chain recombines TRBV12-3 or TRBV12-4 with TRBJ1-5, with a tentative D call TRBD1 (5 bases). This CDR3 comprises 13 residues. Trimming removed 3 bases at V and 4 bases at J, with 7 bases between. CDR3 region: CASSFDRNQPQHF. CDR3 DNA sequence: TGTGCCAGCAGTTTTGACAGAAATCAGCCCCAGCATTTT.

V gene TRBV7-2 combines with J gene TRBJ2-5; TRBD1 is a possible D gene (6 bases). The V gene's germline CDR1 is SGHTA and CDR2 FQGNSA. The ends were cut back, 4 bases at V and 4 bases at J, with 25 bases in the middle. The CDR3 consists of 18 residues. The CDR3: CASSSFPARGVIPETQYF. The CDR3 region has the DNA TGTGCCAGCAGCTCTTTCCCCGCCAGGGGCGTTATCCCAGAGACCCAGTACTTC.

The chain recombines TRBV29-1 with TRBJ1-2; no reliable D call. Trimming cost V 2 bases and J 8 bases, with 12 bases left between them. From germline, CDR1 is SQVTM and CDR2 ANQGSEA. This CDR3 region has 12 residues. CDR3 residues: CSVEPRTGGYTF. The CDR3 coding sequence is TGCAGCGTTGAACCTCGGACTGGGGGCTACACCTTC.

The table lists this clonotype with a few counts. This chain connects TRBV25-1 to TRBJ1-4; D ambiguous. The V and J ends lost 8 bases and 5 bases respectively, with 12 bases between them. CDR1 is MGHDK and CDR2 is SYGVNS in the germline V gene. The length of the CDR3 is 13 residues. CDR3 nucleotides: TGTGCCAGCGAGAAGAGTGGCAATGAAAAACTGTTTTTT. Amino acids: CASEKSGNEKLFF.

J is TRBJ2-7 and V is TRBV20-1; D assignment may be TRBD1 or TRBD2 (5 bases each). The CDR3 covers 13 residues. Germline loops: CDR1 DFQATT, CDR2 SNEGSKA (reference sequence). Trimming left V 6 bases short and J 5 bases short, with 17 bases between. CDR3 nucleotide sequence: TGCAGTGCCTCGCCTGAGGGGACCCACGAGCAGTACTTC. Translated, it gives CSASPEGTHEQYF.

The chain is built from TRBV3-1 and TRBJ2-5, with D unclear. The CDR3 totals 17 residues. Germline lookup yields CDR1 LGHDT and CDR2 YNNKEL (reference sequence). The V and J ends lost 0 bases and 0 bases respectively, with 14 bases between them. CDR3: CASSQEVRSYYQETQYF. CDR3 sequence (DNA): TGTGCCAGCAGCCAAGAAGTCAGATCTTACTACCAAGAGACCCAGTACTTC.

The chain links TRBV5-1 to TRBJ2-1; D tentatively fits TRBD1 or TRBD2 (5 bases each). The CDR3 is made up of 14 amino acids. Trimming took 7 bases from V and 6 from J, leaving 17 bases between them. From germline, CDR1 is SGHRS and CDR2 YFSETQ. The chain's CDR3 is CASGLGGYSNEQFF. Written as DNA, the CDR3 is TGCGCCAGCGGCCTTGGGGGTTATAGCAATGAGCAGTTCTTC.

The chain combines TRBV20-1 with TRBJ1-4, with 9 bases lining up with TRBD1. Unmatched junction bases numbered 7, after V lost 8 bases and J lost 0 bases. CDR3 length: 15 amino acids. In germline, CDR1 is DFQATT, CDR2 SNEGSKA (reference sequence). The CDR3 sequence is CSFPGQGTTNEKLFF. In DNA form, the CDR3 reads TGCAGTTTCCCGGGACAGGGAACAACTAATGAAAAACTGTTTTTT.

Comment on this clonotype: At one end the junction does not follow the germline gene, possibly because of a read error. V usage is TRBV6-2 or TRBV6-3 and J usage is TRBJ1-1; 8 bases fit TRBD1. CDR3 length: 14 amino acids. The germline V gene has CDR1 MNHEY and CDR2 SVGEGT. CDR3 in amino acids: CASGRTGMSTEAFF. CDR3 bases: TGCGCCAGCGGTAGGACAGGGATGAGCACTGAAGCTTTCTTT.

This clonotype was counted between two and nine times. The chain links TRBV20-1 to TRBJ2-1, with D tentatively TRBD2 (5 bases). This CDR3 region has 14 residues. Germline V gene data show CDR1 as DFQATT and CDR2 as SNEGSKA (reference sequence). The V end was cut by 0 bases, the J end by 4 bases, with 10 bases between. CDR3: CSARDQGRYNEQFF. In DNA form, the CDR3 reads TGCAGTGCTAGAGATCAAGGGAGATACAATGAGCAGTTCTTC.

The genes are TRBV6-5 and TRBJ1-1; maybe TRBD1 (6 bases). The CDR3 extends over 13 amino acids. Germline V gene data show CDR1 as MNHEY and CDR2 as SVGAGI. Trimming took off 5 bases at V and 6 bases at J, with 13 bases between the two ends. The CDR3 DNA is TGTGCCAGCAGTATACAGGGCGGACCTGAAGCTTTCTTT. Encoded protein: CASSIQGGPEAFF.

This clonotype was counted a single time. The J gene is TRBJ2-7, the V gene TRBV6-2 or TRBV6-3; no definite D call. The J call may be incorrect, as the DNA end agrees better with TRBJ2-4. The CDR3 is 12 amino acids. Germline V gene sequence: CDR1 MNHEY, CDR2 SVGEGT. The CDR3 coding sequence is TGTGCCAGCAGATCCACGAATCCCATTCAGTACTTC. Translation: CASRSTNPIQYF.

This clonotype appeared a few times. The chain couples TRBV20-1 to TRBJ2-4; D is ambiguous. This CDR3 has 12 amino acids. The germline V gene encodes CDR1 DFQATT and CDR2 SNEGSKA (reference sequence). Trimming removed 0 bases from V and 7 bases from J, with 7 bases in between. As DNA, the CDR3 is TGCAGTGCTAGAGACCCTAAGAACATTCAGTACTTC. Its protein is CSARDPKNIQYF.

The chain joins TRBV3-1 to TRBJ2-5; D unclear. Trimming removed 0 bases at V and 1 base at J, with 12 bases between. Germline values: CDR1 LGHDT, CDR2 YNNKEL (reference sequence). The CDR3 is 16 residues long. The CDR3 sequence is CASSQEIPAGQETQYF. CDR3 nucleotide sequence: TGTGCCAGCAGCCAAGAGATCCCAGCAGGCCAAGAGACCCAGTACTTC.

This chain connects TRBV12-3 or TRBV12-4 to TRBJ1-1; D not resolved. V was cut by 7 bases and J by 0 bases, with 9 bases left in between. The CDR3 covers 13 residues. In nucleotides, the CDR3 is TGTGCCAGCACGGCAGGATTGAACACTGAAGCTTTCTTT. It yields the protein CASTAGLNTEAFF.